The 24 T cell receptor beta chains below all came from one sample that was sequenced in a study of identical twins. MiXCR, applied by TCRdb to the 5' RACE reads, yields one record per CDR3 protein. The sample consists of roughly 200,000 distinct CDR3 sequences, 6.5% to 8.5% of them appearing once. In addition, the sample was reused for a study of yellow fever vaccine responses in identical twins.

Sequencing used memory (CD45RO+) T cells sorted from blood. These TCRs come from a woman under 30 in good health.

This clonotype has a single count. This chain connects TRBV12-3 or TRBV12-4 to TRBJ2-1; D possibly corresponds to TRBD2 (5 bases). CDR3 length equals 13 residues. The germline V and J ends were trimmed by 3 bases and 13 bases, with 16 bases remaining between them. The CDR3 nucleotides are TGTGCCAGCAGTTTCGGTCGTGAGGGCTATCAGTTCTTC. Its translation is CASSFGREGYQFF.

Only a few counts were recorded for this clonotype. J is TRBJ1-6 and V is TRBV3-1; D may be TRBD1 (5 bases). Trimming took off 7 bases at V and 7 bases at J, with 14 bases between the two ends. Germline V lookup: CDR1 LGHDT, CDR2 YNNKEL (reference sequence). This CDR3 is 14 amino acids long. The DNA for the CDR3 is TGTGCCAGCAACCAGGGAATGGGAAATTCACCCCTCCACTTT. It encodes CASNQGMGNSPLHF.

The CDR3: CASSPKQSRYTQYF. CDR3 nucleotides: TGTGCCAGCAGCCCCAAACAGTCCCGGTATACCCAGTACTTC. This chain connects TRBV7-9 to TRBJ2-5; D uncertain. V was shortened by 5 bases and J by 8 bases, with 18 bases between the two germline ends. CDR1 is SEHNR and CDR2 is FQNEAQ in the germline V gene (reference sequence). This CDR3 spans 14 amino acids.

There are many counts of this clonotype. The rearrangement joins TRBV20-1 to TRBJ2-7, with D unclear. CDR1 is DFQATT and CDR2 is SNEGSKA in the germline V gene (reference sequence). The CDR3 length is 11 residues. V lost 6 bases and J 3 bases, leaving 9 bases between the germline ends. The chain's CDR3 is CSAEFSYEQYF. CDR3 DNA sequence: TGCAGTGCCGAATTTAGCTACGAGCAGTACTTC.

The sample holds a few counts of this clonotype. The rearrangement joins TRBV4-1 to TRBJ1-1; tentatively, D is TRBD1 (5 bases). Germline V gene lookup returns CDR1 MGHRA and CDR2 YSYEKL. V lost 0 bases and J 4 bases, leaving 21 bases between the germline ends. This CDR3 has 18 residues. The CDR3 sequence: CASSQDISSWVRGTEAFF. CDR3 in DNA: TGCGCCAGCAGCCAAGATATAAGTAGTTGGGTGAGGGGCACTGAAGCTTTCTTT.

This clonotype was seen ten or more times. The V and J genes are TRBV4-3 and TRBJ2-7; D not resolved. This CDR3 has 14 residues. Germline V gene data show CDR1 as LGHNA and CDR2 as YSLEER. Trimming cost V 0 bases and J 3 bases, with 9 bases left between them. CDR3 nucleotide sequence: TGCGCCAGCAGCCAAGACGGCGGTAGCTACGAGCAGTACTTC. Residues: CASSQDGGSYEQYF.

The V call is TRBV14, the J call TRBJ2-1; possibly TRBD2 for D (6 bases). The CDR3 is made up of 16 amino acids. Germline CDR1 SGHDN, CDR2 FVKESK. Between the trimmed V and J ends, which lost 0 bases and 4 bases, there was a span of 13 bases. CDR3 region: CASSQDPGDNYNEQFF. The CDR3 DNA reads TGTGCCAGCAGCCAAGATCCGGGGGATAATTACAATGAGCAGTTCTTC.

The V call is TRBV10-3, the J call TRBJ1-6; D is unresolved. The V gene's germline CDR1 is ENHRY and CDR2 SYGVKD. The CDR3 sequence is 16 residues long. Trimming cost V 2 bases and J 9 bases, with 17 bases left between them. CDR3 sequence reads: CAISETGPSKGSPLHF. In DNA form, the CDR3 reads TGTGCCATCAGTGAGACCGGTCCTTCCAAGGGTTCACCCCTCCACTTT.

The genes are TRBV10-2 and TRBJ2-5; 7 bases match TRBD2. Trimming at V came to 2 bases and at J to 5 bases, leaving 14 bases not matched to a gene. The CDR3 length is 17 residues. The germline V gene encodes CDR1 WSHSY and CDR2 SAAADI. The CDR3: CASSEGTGVAGVETQYF. The CDR3 nucleotides are TGCGCCAGCAGTGAGGGCACGGGAGTCGCGGGGGTGGAGACCCAGTACTTC.

This clonotype has more than one count but fewer than ten. The chain uses TRBV12-3 or TRBV12-4 and TRBJ2-7; D uncertain. V lost 4 bases to trimming and J lost 4 bases, with 17 bases between them. The CDR3 runs 15 residues. The CDR3 sequence is CASSSPDERPYEQYF. Here the CDR3 DNA reads TGTGCCAGCAGTTCCCCCGATGAAAGGCCATACGAGCAGTACTTC.

The chain has TRBV6-4 and TRBJ2-7; the match to TRBD2 covers 14 bases. CDR1 is MRHNA and CDR2 is SNTAGT in the germline V gene. The CDR3 is 15 amino acids. After removal of 4 bases from V and 9 bases from J, the junction contained 8 bases not matched to a gene. In nucleotides, the CDR3 is TGTGCCAGCAGTGCCGGGACTAGCGGGAGACAGGTGCAGTACTTC. Translated, it gives CASSAGTSGRQVQYF.

This clonotype was seen only a few times. This sequence joins TRBV7-8 and TRBJ2-3, with TRBD1 matching over 7 bases. This CDR3 spans 15 amino acids. Germline CDR1 reads SGHVS; CDR2 reads FQNEAQ. V dropped 1 base and J dropped 2; count of bases not matched to a gene: 3. CDR3 nucleotides: TGTGCCAGCAGCTTAGTACAGGGGCCCACAGATACGCAGTATTTT. Residues: CASSLVQGPTDTQYF. Full variable domain (remainder filled in from reference TRBV7-8 and TRBJ2-3): GAGVSQSPRYKVAKRGQDVALRCDPISGHVSLFWYQQALGQGPEFLTYFQNEAQLDKSGLPSDRFFAERPEGSVSTLKIQRTQQEDSAVYLCASSLVQGPTDTQYFGPGTRLTVL.

This clonotype was recorded only once. The V gene is TRBV30, the J gene TRBJ1-4; tentative D call: TRBD1 (5 bases). CDR3 length: 15 amino acids. Trimming cost V 3 bases and J 2 bases, with 13 bases left between them. The germline CDR1 and CDR2 sequences are GTSNPN and SVGIG (reference sequence). For the CDR3, the DNA is TGTGCCTGGAGGTCCGGCAGGGCTACTAATGAAAAACTGTTTTTT. Residues: CAWRSGRATNEKLFF.

There are many counts of this clonotype. The chain recombines TRBV11-2 with TRBJ2-1, with TRBD1 identical over 7 bases. Germline CDR1 and CDR2: SGHAT and FQNNGV. The CDR3 is 17 residues long. J lost 7 bases, V lost 5 bases, and 17 bases had no gene match. Here the CDR3 reads CASSRTGGALWVNEQFF. DNA of the CDR3: TGTGCCAGCAGCCGGACAGGTGGGGCGTTGTGGGTGAATGAGCAGTTCTTC. Using reference TRBV11-2 and TRBJ2-1 for the parts outside the CDR3, the full variable domain is EAGVAQSPRYKIIEKRQSVAFWCNPISGHATLYWYQQILGQGPKLLIQFQNNGVVDDSQLPKDRFSAERLKGVDSTLKIQPAKLEDSAVYLCASSRTGGALWVNEQFFGPGTRLTVL.

This clonotype was observed a few times. The DNA of the CDR3 is TGTGCCAGCAGTCCCGGACAGGCGGCCTACGAGCAGTACTTC. Protein sequence: CASSPGQAAYEQYF. The chain joins TRBV7-9 to TRBJ2-7; 7 bases agree with TRBD1. Trimming at V came to 6 bases and at J to 2 bases, leaving 7 bases not matched to a gene. The CDR3 is 14 residues long. CDR1 is SEHNR and CDR2 is FQNEAQ in the germline V gene (reference sequence).

This clonotype was detected many times. The J gene is TRBJ2-4, the V gene TRBV20-1; unclear D gene. CDR3 length: 12 amino acids. Trimming cost V 0 bases and J 7 bases, with 7 bases left between them. Germline lookup yields CDR1 DFQATT and CDR2 SNEGSKA (reference sequence). The DNA of the CDR3 is TGCAGTGCTAGAGAGGCACGGAACATTCAGTACTTC. It codes for CSAREARNIQYF.

This clonotype appeared a few times. This chain connects TRBV11-2 to TRBJ2-6; D call uncertain. Trimming left V 2 bases short and J 0 bases short, with 14 bases between. This CDR3 region has 18 residues. The germline gives CDR1 SGHAT, CDR2 FQNNGV. Here the CDR3 reads CASSLRLSGDSGANVLTF. The CDR3 DNA follows: TGTGCCAGCAGCTTACGTCTCAGTGGGGACTCTGGGGCCAACGTCCTGACTTTC.

Ten or more counts support this clonotype. The gene calls are TRBV20-1 and TRBJ2-5, with 11 bases identical to TRBD2. The germline CDR1 and CDR2 sequences are DFQATT and SNEGSKA (reference sequence). The CDR3 is 15 residues long. Germline trimming cut 6 bases from V and 1 base from J; bases unmatched to any gene: 7. The CDR3 DNA is TGCAGTGCCCCCGGGACTAGCGGACTCCAAGAGACCCAGTACTTC. Translation: CSAPGTSGLQETQYF.

This clonotype was observed a few times. The chain carries TRBV14 and TRBJ2-5; D is uncertain. Per the germline V gene, CDR1 is SGHDN and CDR2 is FVKESK. V lost 0 bases and J lost 10, with 12 bases in between. The CDR3 contains 13 residues. The CDR3 coding sequence is TGTGCCAGCAGCCAAGATATGGGCTCGGTCCAGTACTTC. This translates into CASSQDMGSVQYF.

This clonotype was detected only a few times. The V call is TRBV25-1, the J call TRBJ2-4; possibly TRBD1 or TRBD2 for D (7 bases each). Deletions cut 4 bases from V and 0 bases from J, with 10 bases between. The CDR3 is 15 residues long. Germline lookup yields CDR1 MGHDK and CDR2 SYGVNS. In DNA, the CDR3 is TGTGCCAGCAGTGCCAGGGGGGGAGCCAAAAACATTCAGTACTTC. Translating it yields CASSARGGAKNIQYF.

This clonotype occurred many times. The J gene is TRBJ2-2, the V gene TRBV25-1, with D perhaps TRBD2 (5 bases). The CDR3 consists of 15 residues. V shed 1 base and J shed 7 bases, with 13 bases lying between them. Germline V lookup: CDR1 MGHDK, CDR2 SYGVNS. This CDR3 reads CASSEWSNGDGELFF. In nucleotides, the CDR3 is TGTGCCAGCAGTGAATGGTCCAACGGGGACGGGGAGCTGTTTTTT.

The V and J genes are TRBV7-2 and TRBJ2-3, with 14 bases aligning to TRBD2. The CDR3 totals 16 residues. Germline V gene sequence: CDR1 SGHTA, CDR2 FQGNSA. The V gene end was trimmed by 6 bases and the J gene end by 5 bases; junction bases not matched to a gene: 7. The CDR3, as DNA: TGTGCCAGCAGACCGACTAGCGGGAGGGAGGGAGATACGCAGTATTTT. Its translation is CASRPTSGREGDTQYF.

V usage is TRBV7-3 and J usage is TRBJ2-3; D tentatively fits TRBD1 or TRBD2 (5 bases each). The CDR3 is 16 amino acids. Per the germline V gene, CDR1 is SGHTA and CDR2 is FQGTGA. Trimming stripped 5 bases from V and 2 bases from J, with 17 bases between. The CDR3 loop reads CASSRPPGTTTDTQYF. In nucleotides, the CDR3 is TGTGCCAGCAGCCGCCCCCCCGGGACGACCACAGATACGCAGTATTTT.

The V and J genes are TRBV6-2 or TRBV6-3 and TRBJ1-1; D gene uncertain. Germline loops: CDR1 MNHEY, CDR2 SVGEGT. The CDR3 extends over 13 amino acids. V lost 6 bases to trimming and J lost 7 bases, with 15 bases between them. This CDR3 reads CASRNVGLNEAFF. The CDR3 region has the DNA TGTGCCAGCAGGAACGTTGGACTTAATGAAGCTTTCTTT.